This entry concerns a single T cell receptor (beta chain). This sample was taken from a study of T cells expressing NK-cell markers. Study overall: The authors derived TCR beta repertoires from sorted CD3+CD56+NKG2C+, CD3+CD56+NKG2C- and CD3+CD56-NKG2C+ T cells.

cDNA encoding TCR beta was synthesized via 5'RACE template switching incorporating UMIs. One entry per CDR3 protein, without DNA, is what TCRdb gives after re-calling the 5' RACE reads. This sample carries over 150,000 distinct CDR3 sequences, with over 35% going to the ten biggest clones. This CDR3 contains 16 residues. The receptor was isolated from a woman aged 45 to 65 in good health. Material for sequencing was blood T cells: a sorted CD56 or NKG2C T cell subset, CD4+ or CD8+ T cells, or bulk PBMC T cells (not recorded which). This chain connects TRBV12-3 or TRBV12-4 to TRBJ2-3; the D call of TRBD1 rests on TCRdb alone, since no DNA is present to check it. CDR3 protein: CASRPSTGGAGDTQYF.